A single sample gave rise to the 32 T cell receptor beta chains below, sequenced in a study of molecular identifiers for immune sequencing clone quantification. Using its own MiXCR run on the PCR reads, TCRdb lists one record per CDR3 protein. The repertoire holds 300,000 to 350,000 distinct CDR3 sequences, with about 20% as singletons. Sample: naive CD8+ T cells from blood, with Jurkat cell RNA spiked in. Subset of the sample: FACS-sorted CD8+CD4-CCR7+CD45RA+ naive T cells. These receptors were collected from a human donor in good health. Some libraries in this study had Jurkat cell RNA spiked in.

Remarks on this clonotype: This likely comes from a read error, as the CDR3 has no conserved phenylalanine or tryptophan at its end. DNA of the CDR3: TGTGCCAGCAGAGGGGGGTACGAGCAGTACCTC. Translated, it gives CASRGGYEQYL. V is TRBV7-9 and J is TRBJ2-7; tentatively, D is TRBD1 or TRBD2 (6 bases each). The CDR3 runs to 11 residues. V lost 6 bases, J lost 4 bases, and 7 bases lay in between. CDR1 and CDR2 (germline): SEHNR, FQNEAQ (reference sequence).

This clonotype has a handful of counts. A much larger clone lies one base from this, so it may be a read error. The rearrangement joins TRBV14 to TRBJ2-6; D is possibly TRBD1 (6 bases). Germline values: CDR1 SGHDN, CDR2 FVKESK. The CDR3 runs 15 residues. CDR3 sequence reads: CASSQAGAGVNVLTF. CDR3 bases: TGTGCCAGCAGCCAAGCAGGGGCTGGGGTCAACGTCCTGACTTTC.

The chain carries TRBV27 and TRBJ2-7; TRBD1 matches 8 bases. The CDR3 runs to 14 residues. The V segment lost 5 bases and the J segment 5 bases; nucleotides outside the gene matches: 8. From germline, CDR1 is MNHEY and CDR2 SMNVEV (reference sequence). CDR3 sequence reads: CASSPATGVHEQYF. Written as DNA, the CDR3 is TGTGCCAGCAGTCCCGCGACAGGGGTCCACGAGCAGTACTTC.

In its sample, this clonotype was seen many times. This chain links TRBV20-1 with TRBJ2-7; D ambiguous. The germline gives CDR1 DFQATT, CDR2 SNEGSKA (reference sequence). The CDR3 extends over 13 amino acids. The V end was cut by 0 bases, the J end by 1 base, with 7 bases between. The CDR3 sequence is CSARDSQSYEQYF. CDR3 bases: TGCAGTGCTAGAGATTCCCAATCCTACGAGCAGTACTTC.

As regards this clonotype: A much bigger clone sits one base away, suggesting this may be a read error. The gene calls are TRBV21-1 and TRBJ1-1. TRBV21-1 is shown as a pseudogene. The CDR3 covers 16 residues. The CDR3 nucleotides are TGTGCCAGCAGCAATAACGGCGGATACACGAACACTGAAGCTTTCTTT. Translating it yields CASSNNGGYTNTEAFF.

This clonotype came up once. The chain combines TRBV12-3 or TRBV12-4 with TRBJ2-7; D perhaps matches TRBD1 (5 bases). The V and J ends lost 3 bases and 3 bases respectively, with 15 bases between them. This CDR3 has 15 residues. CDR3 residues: CASSLLGEQDYEQYF. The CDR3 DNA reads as TGTGCCAGCAGTTTGCTCGGTGAACAGGACTACGAGCAGTACTTC.

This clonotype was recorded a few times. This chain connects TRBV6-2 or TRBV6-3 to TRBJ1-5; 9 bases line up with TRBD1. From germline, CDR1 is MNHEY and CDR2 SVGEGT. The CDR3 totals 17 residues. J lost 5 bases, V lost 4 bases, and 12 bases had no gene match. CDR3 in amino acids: CASSSMPGTGLHQPQHF. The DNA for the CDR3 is TGTGCCAGCAGTTCCATGCCCGGGACAGGGTTGCATCAGCCCCAGCATTTT.

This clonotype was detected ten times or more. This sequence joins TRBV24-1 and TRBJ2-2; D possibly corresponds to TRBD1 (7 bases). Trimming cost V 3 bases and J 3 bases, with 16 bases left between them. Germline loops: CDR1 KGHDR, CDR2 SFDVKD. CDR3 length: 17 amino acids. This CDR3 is CATSDRGGTDDTGELFF. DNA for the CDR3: TGTGCCACCAGTGATCGCGGCGGGACAGACGACACCGGGGAGCTGTTTTTT.

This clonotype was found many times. The CDR3 sequence: CASSATANTGELFF. In nucleotides, the CDR3 is TGTGCCAGCAGTGCGACAGCGAACACCGGGGAGCTGTTTTTT. This sequence joins TRBV25-1 and TRBJ2-2; maybe TRBD1 (5 bases). Deletions cut 4 bases from V and 0 bases from J, with 6 bases between. This CDR3 is built from 14 residues. Looked up from germline, CDR1 is MGHDK and CDR2 is SYGVNS.

CDR3 in amino acids: CASSTGQASNQPQHF. The CDR3 DNA is TGTGCCAGCAGTACCGGACAGGCTAGCAATCAGCCCCAGCATTTT. The rearrangement joins TRBV6-2 or TRBV6-3 to TRBJ1-5; 7 bases map to TRBD1. There are 15 residues in the CDR3. Germline trimming cut 5 bases from V and 0 bases from J; bases unmatched to any gene: 4. Germline-derived CDR1 and CDR2 are MNHEY and SVGEGT.

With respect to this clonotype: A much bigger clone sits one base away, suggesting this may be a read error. Here the CDR3 DNA reads TGTGCCAGCAACGACGACGGTCAAGAGACCCAGTACTTC. This translates into CASNDDGQETQYF. The chain employs TRBV3-1 and TRBJ2-5, with unresolved D. Germline values: CDR1 LGHDT, CDR2 YNNKEL (reference sequence). The CDR3 is made up of 13 amino acids. V was clipped by 7 bases and J by 2 bases, with 11 bases between them.

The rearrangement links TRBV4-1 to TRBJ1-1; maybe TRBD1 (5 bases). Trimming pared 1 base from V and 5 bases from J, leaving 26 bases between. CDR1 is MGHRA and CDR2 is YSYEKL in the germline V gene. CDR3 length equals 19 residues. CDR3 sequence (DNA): TGCGCCAGCAGCCAAGTACCACCCGGGGCGGTGGGGGTAGAGACTGAAGCTTTCTTT. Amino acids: CASSQVPPGAVGVETEAFF.

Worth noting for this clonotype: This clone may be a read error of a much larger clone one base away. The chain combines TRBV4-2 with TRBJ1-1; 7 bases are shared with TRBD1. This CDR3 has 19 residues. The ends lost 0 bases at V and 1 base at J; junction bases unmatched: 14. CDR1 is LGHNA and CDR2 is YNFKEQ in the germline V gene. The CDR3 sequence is CASSQDAPGGYVPNTEAFF. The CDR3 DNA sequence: TGTGCCAGCAGCCAAGATGCTCCAGGGGGGTATGTTCCGAACACTGAAGCTTTCTTT.

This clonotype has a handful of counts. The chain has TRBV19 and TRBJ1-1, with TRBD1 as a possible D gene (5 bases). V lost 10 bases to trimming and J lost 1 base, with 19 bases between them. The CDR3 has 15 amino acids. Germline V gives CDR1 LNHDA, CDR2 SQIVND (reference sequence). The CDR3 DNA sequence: TGTGCCATATCGGACGGGGCTCCAGGGAACACTGAAGCTTTCTTT. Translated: CAISDGAPGNTEAFF. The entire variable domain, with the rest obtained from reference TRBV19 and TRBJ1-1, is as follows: DGGITQSPKYLFRKEGQNVTLSCEQNLNHDAMYWYRQDPGQGLRLIYYSQIVNDFQKGDIAEGYSVSREKKESFPLTVTSAQKNPTAFYLCAISDGAPGNTEAFFGQGTRLTVV.

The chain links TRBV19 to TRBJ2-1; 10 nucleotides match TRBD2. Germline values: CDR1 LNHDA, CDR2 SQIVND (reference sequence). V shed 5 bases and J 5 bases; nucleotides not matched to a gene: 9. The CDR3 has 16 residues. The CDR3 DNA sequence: TGTGCCAGTAGTGTATGGACTAGCGGAGTAGACAATGAGCAGTTCTTC. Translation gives CASSVWTSGVDNEQFF.

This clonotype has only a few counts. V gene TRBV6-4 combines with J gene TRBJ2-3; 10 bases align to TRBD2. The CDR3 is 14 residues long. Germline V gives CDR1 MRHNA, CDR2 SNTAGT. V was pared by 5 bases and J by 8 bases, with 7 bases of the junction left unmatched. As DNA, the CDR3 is TGTGCCAGCAGTCTTACTAGCGGGGCTGTTACGCAGTATTTT. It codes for CASSLTSGAVTQYF.

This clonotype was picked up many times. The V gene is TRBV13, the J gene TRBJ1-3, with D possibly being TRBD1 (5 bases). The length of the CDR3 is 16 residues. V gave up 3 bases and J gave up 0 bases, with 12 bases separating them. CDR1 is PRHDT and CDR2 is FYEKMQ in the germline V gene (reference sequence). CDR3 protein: CASSLSGAPSGNTIYF. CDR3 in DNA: TGTGCCAGCAGCTTGTCCGGGGCCCCCTCTGGAAACACCATATATTTT.

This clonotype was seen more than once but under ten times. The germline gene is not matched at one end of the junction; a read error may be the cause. The CDR3 loop is CAGSLAGTAHEQYF. In nucleotides, the CDR3 is TGTGCCGGCAGCTTAGCCGGGACAGCCCACGAGCAGTACTTC. This rearrangement joins TRBV5-6 to TRBJ2-7; 7 positions match TRBD1. The CDR3 contains 14 residues. Germline V gene data show CDR1 as SGHDT and CDR2 as YYEEEE.

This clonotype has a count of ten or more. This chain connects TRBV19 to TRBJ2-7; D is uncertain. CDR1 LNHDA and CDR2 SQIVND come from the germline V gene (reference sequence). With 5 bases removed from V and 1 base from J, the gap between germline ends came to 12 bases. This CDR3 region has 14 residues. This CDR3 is CASSPMTPSYEQYF. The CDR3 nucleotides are TGTGCCAGTAGTCCTATGACCCCGTCCTACGAGCAGTACTTC.

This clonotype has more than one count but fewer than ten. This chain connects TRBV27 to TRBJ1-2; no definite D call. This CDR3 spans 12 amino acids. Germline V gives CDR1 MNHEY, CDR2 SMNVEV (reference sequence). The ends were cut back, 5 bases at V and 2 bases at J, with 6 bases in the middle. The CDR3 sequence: CASSGENYGYTF. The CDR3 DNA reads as TGTGCCAGCAGTGGAGAGAACTATGGCTACACCTTC.

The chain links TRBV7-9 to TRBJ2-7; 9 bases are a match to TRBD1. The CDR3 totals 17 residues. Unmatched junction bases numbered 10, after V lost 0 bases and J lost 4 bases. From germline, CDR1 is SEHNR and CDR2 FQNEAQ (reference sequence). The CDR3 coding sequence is TGTGCCAGCAGCTTAGCGGGTGACGGGACAGGGTCTTACGAGCAGTACTTC. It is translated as CASSLAGDGTGSYEQYF.

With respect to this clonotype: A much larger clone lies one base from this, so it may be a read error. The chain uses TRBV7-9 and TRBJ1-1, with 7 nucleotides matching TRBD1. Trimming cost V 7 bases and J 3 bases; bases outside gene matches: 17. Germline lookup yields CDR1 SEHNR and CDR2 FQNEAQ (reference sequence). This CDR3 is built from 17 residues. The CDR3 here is CASNSKQGGKGDTEAFF. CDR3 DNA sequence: TGTGCCAGCAACTCCAAGCAGGGGGGAAAGGGAGACACTGAAGCTTTCTTT.

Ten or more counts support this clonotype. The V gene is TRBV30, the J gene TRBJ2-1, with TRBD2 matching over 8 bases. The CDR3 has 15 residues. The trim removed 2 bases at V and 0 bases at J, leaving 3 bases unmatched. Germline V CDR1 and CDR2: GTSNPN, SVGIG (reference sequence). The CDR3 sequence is CAWSNGRGSYNEQFF. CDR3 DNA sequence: TGTGCCTGGAGTAACGGGAGGGGCTCCTACAATGAGCAGTTCTTC.

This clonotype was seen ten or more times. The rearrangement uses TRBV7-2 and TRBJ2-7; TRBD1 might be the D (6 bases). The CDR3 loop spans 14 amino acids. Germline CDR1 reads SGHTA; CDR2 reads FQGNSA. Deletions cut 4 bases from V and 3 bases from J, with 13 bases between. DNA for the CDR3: TGTGCCAGCAGCTGGGCAGGGGCAGACTACGAGCAGTACTTC. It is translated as CASSWAGADYEQYF.

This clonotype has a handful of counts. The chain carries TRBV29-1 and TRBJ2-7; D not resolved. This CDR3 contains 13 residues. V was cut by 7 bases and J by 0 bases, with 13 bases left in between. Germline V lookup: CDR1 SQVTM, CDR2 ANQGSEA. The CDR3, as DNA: TGCAGCGCTGATGTCGTGGGCTCCTACGAGCAGTACTTC. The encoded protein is CSADVVGSYEQYF.

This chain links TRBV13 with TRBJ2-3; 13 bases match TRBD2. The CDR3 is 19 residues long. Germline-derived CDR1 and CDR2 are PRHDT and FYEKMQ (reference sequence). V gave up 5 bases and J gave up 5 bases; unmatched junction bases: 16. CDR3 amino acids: CASSPTPITSGRAQDTQYF. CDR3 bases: TGTGCCAGCAGCCCAACCCCAATCACTAGCGGGAGGGCCCAAGATACGCAGTATTTT.

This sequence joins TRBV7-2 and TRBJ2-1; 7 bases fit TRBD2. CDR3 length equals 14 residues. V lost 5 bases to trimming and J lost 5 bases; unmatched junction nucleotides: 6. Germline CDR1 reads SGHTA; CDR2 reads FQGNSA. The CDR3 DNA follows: TGTGCCAGCAGCCCCTGGCGGGAGAACAATGAGCAGTTCTTC. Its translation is CASSPWRENNEQFF.

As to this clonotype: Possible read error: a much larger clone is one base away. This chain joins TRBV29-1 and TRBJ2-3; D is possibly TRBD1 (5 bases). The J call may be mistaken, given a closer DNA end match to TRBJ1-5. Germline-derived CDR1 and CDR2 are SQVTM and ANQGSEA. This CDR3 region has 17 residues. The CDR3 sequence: CSVERRVAGGYGDTQHF. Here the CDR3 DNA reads TGCAGCGTTGAAAGACGGGTAGCGGGGGGTTATGGGGATACGCAGCATTTT.

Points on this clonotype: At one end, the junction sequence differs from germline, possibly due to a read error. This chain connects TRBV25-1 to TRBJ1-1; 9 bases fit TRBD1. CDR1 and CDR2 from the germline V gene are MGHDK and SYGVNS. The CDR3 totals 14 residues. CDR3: CASGDGTGHTEAFF. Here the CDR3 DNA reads TGTGCCAGCGGTGATGGGACAGGGCACACTGAAGCTTTCTTT. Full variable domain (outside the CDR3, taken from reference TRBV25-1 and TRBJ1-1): EADIYQTPRYLVIGTGKKITLECSQTMGHDKMYWYQQDPGMELHLIHYSYGVNSTEKGDLSSESTVSRIRTEHFPLTLESARPSHTSQYLCASGDGTGHTEAFFGQGTRLTVV.

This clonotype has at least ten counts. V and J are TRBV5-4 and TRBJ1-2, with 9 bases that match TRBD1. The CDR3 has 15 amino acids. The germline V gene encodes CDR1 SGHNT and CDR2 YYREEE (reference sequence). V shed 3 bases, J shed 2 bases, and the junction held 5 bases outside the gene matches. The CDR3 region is CASSWGQGLNYGYTF. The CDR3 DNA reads TGTGCCAGCAGCTGGGGACAGGGATTAAACTATGGCTACACCTTC.

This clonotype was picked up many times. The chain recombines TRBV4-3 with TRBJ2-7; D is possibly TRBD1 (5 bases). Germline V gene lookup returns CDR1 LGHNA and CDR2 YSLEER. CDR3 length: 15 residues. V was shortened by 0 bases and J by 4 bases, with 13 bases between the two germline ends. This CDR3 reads CASSQEFAGKYEQYF. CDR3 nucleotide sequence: TGCGCCAGCAGCCAAGAATTTGCAGGGAAGTACGAGCAGTACTTC.

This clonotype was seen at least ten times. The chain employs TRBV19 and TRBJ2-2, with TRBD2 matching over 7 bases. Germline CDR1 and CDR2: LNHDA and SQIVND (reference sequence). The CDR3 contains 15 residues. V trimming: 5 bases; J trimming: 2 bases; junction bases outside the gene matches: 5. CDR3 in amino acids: CASSAASGNTGELFF. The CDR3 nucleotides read TGTGCCAGTAGTGCGGCTAGCGGAAACACCGGGGAGCTGTTTTTT.